The rows below give T cell receptor beta chains drawn from one sample of a study of CD8 T cells in Susac syndrome. MiXCR was run by TCRdb on the immunoSEQ multiplex PCR reads, yielding one entry per CDR3 protein. The sample has some 110,000 distinct CDR3 sequences, around 94% seen once; the top ten hold roughly 0.08%. Input material: CD4+ T cells from PBMCs. The receptors were gathered from a human donor in good health. Both conserved end residues are part of each CDR3. The D gene is left open where the match is weak. Not every row has a clone size; where given, it reads once, few, many or a size class.

TRBV6-2/TRBV6-3	TRBJ2-1	TRBD2	few	TGTGCCAGCAGGGTGACCGGGACTAGCAACGAGCAGTTCTTC	CASRVTGTSNEQFF
TRBV29-1	TRBJ2-7	.	.	TGCAGCGTTGAAGGGAGGGGGTCCTACGAGCAGTACTTC	CSVEGRGSYEQYF
TRBV30	TRBJ2-7	.	.	TGTGCCTGGAGTGTGATGGAGGCGGTAAAGCAGTACTTC	CAWSVMEAVKQYF
TRBV27	TRBJ2-1	.	.	TGTGCCAGCAGTTCCCGGACTTGGGGTGAGCAGTTCTTC	CASSSRTWGEQFF
TRBV29-1	TRBJ2-3	.	.	TGCAGCGTTGAGAGCACCCGCGGAAGTAGCACAGATACGCAGTATTTT	CSVESTRGSSTDTQYF
TRBV2	TRBJ2-7	.	.	TGTGCCAGCAGCAGCCGGGCCTCATTATACGAGCAGTACTTC	CASSSRASLYEQYF
TRBV7-2	TRBJ2-7	.	.	TGTGCCAGCAGCCCCTCGAACGGGATACTTATAAAGACCTACGAGCAGTACTTC	CASSPSNGILIKTYEQYF
TRBV9	TRBJ1-1	.	.	TGTGCCAGCAGCTTAAAGGGAGGGACTGAAGCTTTCTTT	CASSLKGGTEAFF
TRBV7-2	TRBJ2-7	.	.	TGTGCCAGCAGCTTAATGCAGGGAAGGCTCTACGAGCAGTACTTC	CASSLMQGRLYEQYF
TRBV27	TRBJ1-1	.	.	TGTGCCAGCACCGACCGAATCACTGAAGCTTTCTTT	CASTDRITEAFF
TRBV11-2	TRBJ2-1	TRBD2	.	TGTGCCAGCAGCCCAGGTAGAAGCGGGAGGTTTCGTGAGCAGTTCTTC	CASSPGRSGRFREQFF
TRBV7-8	TRBJ2-5	.	.	TGTGCCAGCAGCCGAGATGGAGGGCGGGAGACCCAGTACTTC	CASSRDGGRETQYF
TRBV7-2	TRBJ2-4	TRBD1	.	TGTGCCAGCAGCTCCCAGGGGGCAAACATTCAGTACTTC	CASSSQGANIQYF
TRBV12-3/TRBV12-4	TRBJ1-3	.	.	TGTGCCAGCAGTCTGGGGGCCGAAGGATACACCATATATTTT	CASSLGAEGYTIYF
TRBV30	TRBJ1-5	.	.	TGTGCCTGGAGTGCTGAATCCCCCGGGATTCAGCCCCAGCATTTT	CAWSAESPGIQPQHF
TRBV5-1	TRBJ2-2	.	.	TGCGCCAGCAGCACCGAGGGGGGAATGAACACCGGGGAGCTGTTTTTT	CASSTEGGMNTGELFF
TRBV4-3	TRBJ2-3	TRBD1	.	TGCGCCAGCAGCCAAGATTCGGCAGGGGGCCTTGCAGATACGCAGTATTTT	CASSQDSAGGLADTQYF
TRBV7-9	TRBJ1-5	.	.	TGTGCCAGCAGCCGTGATCAGTTTCAGCCCCAGCATTTT	CASSRDQFQPQHF
TRBV15	TRBJ2-1	.	.	TGTGCCACCAGCAATTTTCAGGGCTCATATGTCCGCTTC	CATSNFQGSYVRF
TRBV29-1	TRBJ2-3	TRBD1	.	TGCAGCGTTGGCCGGACAGGGGGCACAGATACGCAGTATTTT	CSVGRTGGTDTQYF
TRBV7-9	TRBJ1-1	.	.	TGTGCCAGCAGCTTACGGCAAATGAACACTGAAGCTTTCTTT	CASSLRQMNTEAFF
TRBV7-9	TRBJ2-7	.	.	TGTGCCAGCAGCCCACGATCCAATTCCTACGAGCAGTACTTC	CASSPRSNSYEQYF
TRBV7-6	TRBJ1-1	TRBD1	few	TGTGCCAGCAGCTCCTACAGGGGGGCTGAAGCTTTCTTT	CASSSYRGAEAFF
TRBV5-1	TRBJ1-1	.	.	TGCGCCAGCAGTCTAGGGGGGGCGAACACTGAAGCTTTCTTT	CASSLGGANTEAFF
TRBV2	TRBJ1-5	.	.	TGTGCCAGCAGTGATAAGGGAAGAGGACAGCCCCAGCATTTT	CASSDKGRGQPQHF
TRBV20-1	TRBJ2-2	.	.	TGCAGTGCTAGAGCAGGGGCAAACACCGGGGAGCTGTTTTTT	CSARAGANTGELFF
TRBV7-9	TRBJ1-1	.	.	TGTGCCAGCAGGCGGGGCGGGGAAGCTTTCTTT	CASRRGGEAFF